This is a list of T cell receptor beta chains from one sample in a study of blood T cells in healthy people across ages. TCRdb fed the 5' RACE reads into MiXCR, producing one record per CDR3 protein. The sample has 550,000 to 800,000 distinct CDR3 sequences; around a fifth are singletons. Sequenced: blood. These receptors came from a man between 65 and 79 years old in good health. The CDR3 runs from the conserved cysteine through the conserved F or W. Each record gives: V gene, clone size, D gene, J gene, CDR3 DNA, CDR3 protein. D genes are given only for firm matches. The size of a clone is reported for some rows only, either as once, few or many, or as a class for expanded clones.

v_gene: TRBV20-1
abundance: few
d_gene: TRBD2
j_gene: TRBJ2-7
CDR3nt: TGCAGTGCTAGGGGGCTCCTAGCGGGAGTCGGCGAGCAGTACTTC
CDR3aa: CSARGLLAGVGEQYF

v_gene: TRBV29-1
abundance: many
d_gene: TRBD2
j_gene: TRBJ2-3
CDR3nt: TGCAGCGTAGGGACTAGCGGAAGCACAGATACGCAGTATTTT
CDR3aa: CSVGTSGSTDTQYF

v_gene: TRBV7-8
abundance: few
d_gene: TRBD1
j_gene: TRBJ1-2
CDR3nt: TGTGCCAGCAGCCCCCAGACAGGGGCTGGCTACACCTTC
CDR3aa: CASSPQTGAGYTF

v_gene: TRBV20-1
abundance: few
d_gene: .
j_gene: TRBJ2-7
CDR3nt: TGCAGTGCTAGAGATTGGGGAGGCGGGTCCTACGAGCAGTACTTC
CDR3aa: CSARDWGGGSYEQYF

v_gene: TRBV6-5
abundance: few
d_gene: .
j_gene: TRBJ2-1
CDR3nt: TGTGCCAGCAGTTCTACAGGGCTCCCCTACAATGAGCAGTTCTTC
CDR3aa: CASSSTGLPYNEQFF

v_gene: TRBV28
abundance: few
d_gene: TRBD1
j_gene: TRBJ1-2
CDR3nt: TGTGCCAGCAGTTCGGGACAGGGGGGGGTGTTGTATGGCTACACCTTC
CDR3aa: CASSSGQGGVLYGYTF

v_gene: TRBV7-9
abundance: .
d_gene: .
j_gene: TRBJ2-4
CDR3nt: TGTGCCAGCAGCACTAGCCAGGGTTTCAAAAACATTCAGTACTTC
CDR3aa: CASSTSQGFKNIQYF

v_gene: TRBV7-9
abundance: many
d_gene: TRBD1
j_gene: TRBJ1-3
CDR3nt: TGTGCCAGCAGTTGGGACAGAGGGTCTGGAAACACCATATATTTT
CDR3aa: CASSWDRGSGNTIYF

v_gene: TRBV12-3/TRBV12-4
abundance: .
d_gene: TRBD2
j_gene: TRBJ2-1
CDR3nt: TGTGCCAGCAGTGCCGCGGGAGGGGACAATGAGCAGTTCTTC
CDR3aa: CASSAAGGDNEQFF

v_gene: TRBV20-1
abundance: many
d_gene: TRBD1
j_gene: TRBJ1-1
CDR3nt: TGCAGTGCTAGAGATGGGACAGGGGACACTGAAGCTTTCTTT
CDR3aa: CSARDGTGDTEAFF

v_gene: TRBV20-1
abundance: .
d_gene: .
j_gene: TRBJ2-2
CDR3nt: TGCAGTGCTAGAGACACAGGGCCCGGCTTAAACACCGGGGAGCTGTTTTTT
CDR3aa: CSARDTGPGLNTGELFF

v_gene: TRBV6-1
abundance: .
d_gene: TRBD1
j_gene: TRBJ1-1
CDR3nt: TGTGCCGGCAGCCCAACCGCCGGGACAGTGAACACTGAAGCTTTCTTT
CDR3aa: CAGSPTAGTVNTEAFF

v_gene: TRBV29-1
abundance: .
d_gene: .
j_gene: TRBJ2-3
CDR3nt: TGCAGCGTTGAAGAGGGGGAGGCAGATACGCAGTATTTT
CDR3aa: CSVEEGEADTQYF

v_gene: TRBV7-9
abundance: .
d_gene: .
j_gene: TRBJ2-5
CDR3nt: TGTGCCAGCCGAGCAAGGTCTGAAGAGACCCAGTACTTC
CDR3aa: CASRARSEETQYF

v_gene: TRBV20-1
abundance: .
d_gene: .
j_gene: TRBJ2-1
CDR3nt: TGCAGTGCTAGAGGGTGGGACAAAAATGAGCAGTTCTTC
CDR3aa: CSARGWDKNEQFF

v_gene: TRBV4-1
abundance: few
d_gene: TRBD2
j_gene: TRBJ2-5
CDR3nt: TGCGCCAGCAGCCAGTCGGGACTAGCGGGAGGGCTTTATGAGACCCAGTACTTC
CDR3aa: CASSQSGLAGGLYETQYF

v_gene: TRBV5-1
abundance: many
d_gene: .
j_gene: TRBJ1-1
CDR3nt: TGCGCCAGCAGCCCGAGACAGGATATGAACACTGAAGCTTTCTTT
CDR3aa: CASSPRQDMNTEAFF

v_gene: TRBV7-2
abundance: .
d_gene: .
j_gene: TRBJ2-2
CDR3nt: TGTGCCAGCAGCTTTACGACAGCGAACACCGGGGAGCTGTTTTTT
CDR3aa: CASSFTTANTGELFF